The clone carrying this T cell receptor (beta chain) was seen only a few times. Its antigen is not known. The data were taken from a study of T cell clonality in common variable immunodeficiency. Whole-study findings and limits: TCRbeta clonality was increased in CVID versus healthy controls. Fewer deletions and N-nucleotide insertions were reportedly seen in common variable immunodeficiency TCR beta sequences.

Some clones are missing from TCRdb's copy, which holds only in-frame ones; the method was immunoSEQ multiplex PCR. The sample yields 6,500 to 8,500 clones, without any singletons. All CVID subjects were on immunoglobulin replacement for at least one year. The TCR originated in a human donor with common variable immunodeficiency. Sequencing was performed on peripheral blood mononuclear cells.

The CDR3 reads CASSRGQGVYEQYF. CDR3 DNA, as far as it was read: TGTGCCAGCTCCCGGGGACAGGGGGTTTACGAG. The rearrangement uses TRBV18 and TRBJ2-7; TRBD1 matches at 11 bases. The CDR3 is cut off 3 residues early in the read; its end comes from the germline J gene. The V segment lost 6 bases and the J segment 4 bases; nucleotides outside the gene matches: 5. This CDR3 comprises 14 residues. Germline CDR1 reads KGHSH; CDR2 reads LQKENI.